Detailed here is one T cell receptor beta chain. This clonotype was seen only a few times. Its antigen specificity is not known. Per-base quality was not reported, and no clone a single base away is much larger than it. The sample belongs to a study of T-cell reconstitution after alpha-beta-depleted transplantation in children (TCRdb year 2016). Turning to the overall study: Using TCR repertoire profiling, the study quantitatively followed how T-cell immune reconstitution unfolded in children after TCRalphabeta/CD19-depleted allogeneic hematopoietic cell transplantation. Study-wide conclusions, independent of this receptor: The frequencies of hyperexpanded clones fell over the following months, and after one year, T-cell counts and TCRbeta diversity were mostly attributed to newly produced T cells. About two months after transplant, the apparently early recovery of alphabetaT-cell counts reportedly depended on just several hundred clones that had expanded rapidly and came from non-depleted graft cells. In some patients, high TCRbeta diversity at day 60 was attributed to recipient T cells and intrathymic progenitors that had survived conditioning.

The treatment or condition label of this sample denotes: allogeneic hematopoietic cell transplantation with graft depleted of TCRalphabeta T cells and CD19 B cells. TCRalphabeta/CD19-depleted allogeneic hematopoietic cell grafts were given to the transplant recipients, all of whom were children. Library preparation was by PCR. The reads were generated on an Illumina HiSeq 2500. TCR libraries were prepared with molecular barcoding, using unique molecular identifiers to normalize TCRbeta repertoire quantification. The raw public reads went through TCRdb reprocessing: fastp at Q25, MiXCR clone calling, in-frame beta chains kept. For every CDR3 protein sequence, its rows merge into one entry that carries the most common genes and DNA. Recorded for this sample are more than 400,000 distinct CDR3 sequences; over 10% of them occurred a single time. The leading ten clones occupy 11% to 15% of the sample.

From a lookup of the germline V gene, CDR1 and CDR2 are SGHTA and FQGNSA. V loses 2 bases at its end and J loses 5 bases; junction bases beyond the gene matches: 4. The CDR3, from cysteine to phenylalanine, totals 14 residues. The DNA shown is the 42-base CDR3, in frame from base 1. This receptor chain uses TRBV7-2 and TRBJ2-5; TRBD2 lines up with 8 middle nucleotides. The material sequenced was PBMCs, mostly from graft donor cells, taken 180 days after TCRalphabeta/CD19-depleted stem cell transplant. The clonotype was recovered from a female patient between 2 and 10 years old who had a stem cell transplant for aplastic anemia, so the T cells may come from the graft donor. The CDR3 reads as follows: CASSLSGGRETQYF. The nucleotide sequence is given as TGTGCCAGCAGCTTAAGCGGGGGAAGGGAGACCCAGTACTTC.